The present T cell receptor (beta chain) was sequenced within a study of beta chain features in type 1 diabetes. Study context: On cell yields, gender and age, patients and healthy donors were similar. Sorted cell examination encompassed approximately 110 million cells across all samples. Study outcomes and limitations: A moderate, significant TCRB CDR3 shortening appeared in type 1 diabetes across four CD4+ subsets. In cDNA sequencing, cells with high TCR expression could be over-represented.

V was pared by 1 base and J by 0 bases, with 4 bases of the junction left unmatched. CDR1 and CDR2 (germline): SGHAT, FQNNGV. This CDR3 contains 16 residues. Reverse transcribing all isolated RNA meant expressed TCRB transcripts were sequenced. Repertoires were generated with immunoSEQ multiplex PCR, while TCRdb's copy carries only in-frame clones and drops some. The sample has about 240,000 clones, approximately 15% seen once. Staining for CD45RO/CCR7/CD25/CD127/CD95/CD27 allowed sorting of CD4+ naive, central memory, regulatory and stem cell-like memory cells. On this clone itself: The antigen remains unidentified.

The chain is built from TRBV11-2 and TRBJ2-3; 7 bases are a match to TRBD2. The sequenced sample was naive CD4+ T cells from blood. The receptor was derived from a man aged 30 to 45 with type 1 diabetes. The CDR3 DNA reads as TGTGCCAGCAGCTTAGTTGGGACTACCAGCACAGATACGCAGTATTTT. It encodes CASSLVGTTSTDTQYF.